A single sample is the source of the 14 T cell receptor beta chains below, sequenced in a study of T cell responses to AZD1222 COVID-19 vaccine. Only in-frame clones appear in the TCRdb table, and some are missing; sequencing was by immunoSEQ multiplex PCR. The sample lists 150,000 to 200,000 clones; 92% were seen once. Sample: peripheral blood, taken on day 0 of AZD1222 vaccination. Every receptor here comes from an adult in good health.

The V call is TRBV18, the J call TRBJ1-2; D not resolved. V lost 5 bases to trimming and J lost 7 bases, with 20 bases between them. Germline CDR1 KGHSH, CDR2 LQKENI. The CDR3 loop spans 15 amino acids. DNA of the CDR3: TGTGCCAGCTCAGGCAATGGCCCTGGGGTATCTGGCTACACCTTC. Residues: CASSGNGPGVSGYTF.

This chain connects TRBV2 to TRBJ2-5, with TRBD2 matching over 8 bases. Trimming removed 7 bases from V and 4 bases from J; junction bases left unmatched: 8. CDR3 size: 14 residues. Germline V lookup: CDR1 SNHLY, CDR2 FYNNEI. CDR3 coding DNA: TGTGCCAGCACCATAGCCCGGGGGGGAGAGACCCAGTACTTC. Amino acid sequence: CASTIARGGETQYF.

This chain joins TRBV6-2 or TRBV6-3 and TRBJ2-2, with TRBD2 matching over 15 bases. CDR1 and CDR2 from the germline V gene are MNHEY and SVGEGT. After removal of 2 bases from V and 1 base from J, the junction contained 11 bases not matched to a gene. The CDR3 runs 21 residues. The CDR3 DNA reads TGTGCCAGCAGTTACCCCCGCGGACTAGCGGGGGGGCGTCGGAACACCGGGGAGCTGTTTTTT. Translating gives CASSYPRGLAGGRRNTGELFF.

This clone was counted only a few times. This chain links TRBV7-9 with TRBJ2-1; D is undetermined. Germline V CDR1 and CDR2: SEHNR, FQNEAQ (reference sequence). The CDR3 runs to 17 residues. The V end lost 0 bases, the J end lost 5 bases, and 17 bases lay between the germline ends. In DNA, the CDR3 is TGTGCCAGCAGCTTAGCGTCCTCTTCCCAGTGGGACAATGAGCAGTTCTTC. Translation: CASSLASSSQWDNEQFF.

The gene calls are TRBV7-9 and TRBJ1-5; D is uncertain. This CDR3 spans 14 amino acids. Trimming cost V 3 bases and J 0 bases, with 6 bases left between them. Germline CDR1 reads SEHNR; CDR2 reads FQNEAQ (reference sequence). CDR3 residues: CASSFWDSNQPQHF. In nucleotides, the CDR3 is TGTGCCAGCAGCTTTTGGGATAGCAATCAGCCCCAGCATTTT.

V is TRBV7-8 and J is TRBJ1-6, with D possibly being TRBD1 (6 bases). Germline V gene data show CDR1 as SGHVS and CDR2 as FQNEAQ. The CDR3 is 15 amino acids. V was trimmed by 5 bases and J by 10 bases, leaving 18 bases between them. The CDR3 sequence is CASSPKQGVRSPLHF. CDR3 in DNA: TGTGCCAGCAGCCCGAAACAGGGTGTACGGTCACCCCTCCACTTT. Full variable domain (outside the CDR3, taken from reference TRBV7-8 and TRBJ1-6): GAGVSQSPRYKVAKRGQDVALRCDPISGHVSLFWYQQALGQGPEFLTYFQNEAQLDKSGLPSDRFFAERPEGSVSTLKIQRTQQEDSAVYLCASSPKQGVRSPLHFGNGTRLTVT.

The chain is built from TRBV13 and TRBJ2-5; D is perhaps TRBD2 (6 bases). Germline CDR1 reads PRHDT; CDR2 reads FYEKMQ (reference sequence). This CDR3 comprises 14 residues. The V end was cut by 6 bases, the J end by 2 bases, with 13 bases between. CDR3 protein: CASSPEGSQETQYF. CDR3 coding DNA: TGTGCCAGCAGTCCGGAGGGCAGTCAAGAGACCCAGTACTTC.

CDR3: CASSLGQGNYGYTF. The CDR3 nucleotides read TGCGCCAGCAGCTTGGGACAGGGAAACTATGGCTACACCTTC. The chain is built from TRBV5-1 and TRBJ1-2; 7 positions match TRBD1. The CDR3 covers 14 residues. The V segment lost 0 bases and the J segment 2 bases; nucleotides outside the gene matches: 1. CDR1 is SGHRS, CDR2 YFSETQ, per germline.

The V and J genes are TRBV5-6 and TRBJ2-1; D is uncertain. The CDR3 is 13 residues long. Germline V gives CDR1 SGHDT, CDR2 YYEEEE. V lost 4 bases to trimming and J lost 0 bases, with 5 bases between them. The DNA of the CDR3 is TGTGCCAGCAGCCCTTCCTCCTACAATGAGCAGTTCTTC. It yields the protein CASSPSSYNEQFF. The whole variable domain, filled in from reference TRBV5-6 and TRBJ2-1, reads DAGVTQSPTHLIKTRGQQVTLRCSPKSGHDTVSWYQQALGQGPQFIFQYYEEEERQRGNFPDRFSGHQFPNYSSELNVNALLLGDSALYLCASSPSSYNEQFFGPGTRLTVL.

The chain links TRBV5-7 to TRBJ1-5; D call uncertain. TRBV5-7 is sorted into the ORF group, with uncertain function. CDR3 size: 13 residues. Trimming left V 0 bases short and J 9 bases short, with 10 bases between. The CDR3 nucleotides are TGTGCCAGCAGCTTGGAGTCGTCGGTGCCCCAGCATTTT. Encoded protein: CASSLESSVPQHF.

The rearrangement joins TRBV13 to TRBJ1-4; D may be TRBD1 (5 bases). Germline-derived CDR1 and CDR2 are PRHDT and FYEKMQ (reference sequence). Deletions cut 5 bases from V and 4 bases from J, with 14 bases between. The CDR3 contains 15 residues. The CDR3 loop is CASSRNGAGNEKLFF. CDR3 DNA sequence: TGTGCCAGCAGCCGTAACGGGGCTGGTAATGAAAAACTGTTTTTT.

CDR3 coding DNA: TGTGCCAGCAGACATACGACGGAGAACACTGAAGCTTTCTTT. It codes for CASRHTTENTEAFF. The chain employs TRBV11-2 and TRBJ1-1, with D uncertain. Germline V gene data show CDR1 as SGHAT and CDR2 as FQNNGV. The length of the CDR3 is 14 residues. V lost 6 bases and J 1 base, leaving 12 bases between the germline ends.

This sequence joins TRBV19 and TRBJ1-5; D remains unclear. The ends were cut back, 5 bases at V and 7 bases at J, with 15 bases in the middle. The length of the CDR3 is 14 residues. CDR1 LNHDA and CDR2 SQIVND come from the germline V gene (reference sequence). CDR3 nucleotides: TGTGCCAGTAGTGGCCGGGAAATTGAGCAGCCCCAGCATTTT. It encodes CASSGREIEQPQHF.

The V and J genes are TRBV5-1 and TRBJ1-4; D is ambiguous. V was shortened by 2 bases and J by 8 bases, with 10 bases between the two germline ends. The CDR3 is made up of 13 amino acids. CDR1 is SGHRS, CDR2 YFSETQ, per germline. The CDR3 nucleotides read TGCGCCAGCAGCTTCCTGTCCGGGGAAAAACTGTTTTTT. Its protein is CASSFLSGEKLFF.